The 2 T cell receptor beta chains below all came from one sample that was sequenced in a study of post-analysis software for immune sequencing data. General study points: Five or six TRBV segments were more frequent in patients than controls; TRBV5-6, TRBV5-1 and TRBV20-1 belonged to this group.

Every TCR beta cDNA library bore unique molecular identifiers. One entry per CDR3 protein, called by TCRdb with MiXCR from the PCR reads. This sample has 750,000 to 950,000 distinct CDR3 sequences; about 53% occur once, and the top ten carry approximately 4.3%. The antigens of these receptors remain unknown. Sequencing input: blood. These receptors came from a girl between 10 and 17 years old with multiple sclerosis.

The chain is built from TRBV6-1 and TRBJ2-7; 8 nucleotides match TRBD2. Per germline, CDR1 MNHNS and CDR2 SASEGT. V trimming: 3 bases; J trimming: 2 bases; junction bases outside the gene matches: 9. This CDR3 is built from 16 residues. The CDR3 DNA sequence: TGTGCCAGCAGTGATATCGGGCTAGCGGGTACCTACGAGCAGTACTTC. Its translation is CASSDIGLAGTYEQYF.

The chain carries TRBV20-1 and TRBJ2-2; no firm D call. Trimming cost V 1 base and J 9 bases, with 12 bases left between them. Per germline, CDR1 DFQATT and CDR2 SNEGSKA (reference sequence). The CDR3 has 13 amino acids. The CDR3 loop is CSARVCPNRELFF. The CDR3 coding sequence is TGCAGTGCTAGAGTTTGCCCGAACCGGGAGCTGTTTTTT.